Sequencing of this T cell receptor beta chain was carried out in a study of shared T cell receptors in the human thymus. The CDR3 length is 14 residues. The junction had 5 bases not matched to a gene; V was cut back by 0 bases and J by 7 bases. Germline V gene sequence: CDR1 SGHNT, CDR2 YYREEE (reference sequence). Repertoires were generated with immunoSEQ multiplex PCR, while TCRdb's copy carries only in-frame clones and drops some. The table includes 500,000 to 750,000 clones, approximately 87% detected once. In its sample, this clone was seen once. The same data also went into a second study, on human thymus T cells.

The sequenced sample consisted of thymocytes. The receptor was derived from a boy under two years old with a congenital heart defect. The chain uses TRBV5-4 and TRBJ1-2, with 8 bases fitting TRBD1. The CDR3: CASSLVGQVGGYTF. For the CDR3, the DNA is TGTGCCAGCAGCTTGGTGGGACAGGTAGGTGGCTACACCTTC.